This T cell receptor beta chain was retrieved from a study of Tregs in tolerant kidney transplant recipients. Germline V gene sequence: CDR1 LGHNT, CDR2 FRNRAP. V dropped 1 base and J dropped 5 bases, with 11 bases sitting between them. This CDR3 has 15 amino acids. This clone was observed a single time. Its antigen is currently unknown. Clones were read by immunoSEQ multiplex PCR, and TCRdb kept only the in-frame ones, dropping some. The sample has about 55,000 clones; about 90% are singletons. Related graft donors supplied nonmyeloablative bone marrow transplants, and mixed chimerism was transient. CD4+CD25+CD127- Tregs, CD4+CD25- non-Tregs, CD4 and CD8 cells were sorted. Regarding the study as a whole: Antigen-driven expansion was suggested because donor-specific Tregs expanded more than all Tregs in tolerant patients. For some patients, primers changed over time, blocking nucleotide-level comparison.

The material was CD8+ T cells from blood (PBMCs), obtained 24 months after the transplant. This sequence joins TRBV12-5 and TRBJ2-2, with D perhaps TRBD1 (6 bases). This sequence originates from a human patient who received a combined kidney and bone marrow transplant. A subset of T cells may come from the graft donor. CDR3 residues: CASGLGGGRTGELFF. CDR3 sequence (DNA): TGTGCTAGTGGTTTGGGAGGGGGTCGGACCGGGGAGCTGTTTTTT.